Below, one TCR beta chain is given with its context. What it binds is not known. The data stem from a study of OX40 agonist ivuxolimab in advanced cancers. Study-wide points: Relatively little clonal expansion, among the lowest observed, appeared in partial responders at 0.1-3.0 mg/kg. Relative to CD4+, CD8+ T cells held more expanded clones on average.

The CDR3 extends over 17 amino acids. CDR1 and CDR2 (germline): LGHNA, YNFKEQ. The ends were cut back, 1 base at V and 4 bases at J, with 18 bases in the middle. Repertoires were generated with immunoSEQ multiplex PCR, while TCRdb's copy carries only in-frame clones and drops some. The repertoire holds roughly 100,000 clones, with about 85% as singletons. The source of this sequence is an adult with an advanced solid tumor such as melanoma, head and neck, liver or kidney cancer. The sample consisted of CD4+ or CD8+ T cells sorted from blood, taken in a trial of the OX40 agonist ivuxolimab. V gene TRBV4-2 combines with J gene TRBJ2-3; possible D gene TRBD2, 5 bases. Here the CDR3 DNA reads TGTGCCAGCAGCCAAGGAGGAGGCCCCTACGGGGCAGATACGCAGTATTTT. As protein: CASSQGGGPYGADTQYF.